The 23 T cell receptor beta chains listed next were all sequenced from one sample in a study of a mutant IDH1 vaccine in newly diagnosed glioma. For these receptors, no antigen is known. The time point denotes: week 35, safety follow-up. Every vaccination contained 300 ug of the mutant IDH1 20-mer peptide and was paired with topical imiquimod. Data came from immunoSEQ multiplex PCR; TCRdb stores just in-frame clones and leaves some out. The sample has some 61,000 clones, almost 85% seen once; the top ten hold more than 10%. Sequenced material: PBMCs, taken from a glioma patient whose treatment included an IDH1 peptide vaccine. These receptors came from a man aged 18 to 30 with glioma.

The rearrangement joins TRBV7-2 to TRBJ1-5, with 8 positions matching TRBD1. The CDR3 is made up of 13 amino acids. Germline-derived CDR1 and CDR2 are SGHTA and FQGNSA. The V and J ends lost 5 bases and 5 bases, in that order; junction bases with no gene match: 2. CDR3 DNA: TGTGCCAGCAGCCCGACAGGGGATCAGCCCCAGCATTTT. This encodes CASSPTGDQPQHF. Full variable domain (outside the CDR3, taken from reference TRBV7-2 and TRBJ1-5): GAGVSQSPSNKVTEKGKDVELRCDPISGHTALYWYRQSLGQGLEFLIYFQGNSAPDKSGLPSDRFSAERTGGSVSTLTIQRTQQEDSAVYLCASSPTGDQPQHFGDGTRLSIL.

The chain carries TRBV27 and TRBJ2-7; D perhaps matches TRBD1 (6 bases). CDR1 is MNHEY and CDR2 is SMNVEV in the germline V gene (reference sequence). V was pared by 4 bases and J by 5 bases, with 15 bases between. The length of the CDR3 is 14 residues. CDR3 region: CASSSLQGNHEQYF. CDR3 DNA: TGTGCCAGCAGTTCCCTACAGGGAAACCACGAGCAGTACTTC.

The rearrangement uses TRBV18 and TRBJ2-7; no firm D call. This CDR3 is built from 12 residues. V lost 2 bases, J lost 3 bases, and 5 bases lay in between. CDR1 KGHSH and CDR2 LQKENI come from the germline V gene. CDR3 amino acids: CASSPSNYEQYF. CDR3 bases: TGTGCCAGCTCACCATCGAACTACGAGCAGTACTTC.

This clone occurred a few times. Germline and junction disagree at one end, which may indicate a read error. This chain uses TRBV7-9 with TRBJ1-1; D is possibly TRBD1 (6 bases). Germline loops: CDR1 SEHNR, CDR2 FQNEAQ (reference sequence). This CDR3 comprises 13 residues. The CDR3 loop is CASSLTSDSQGLF. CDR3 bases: TGTGCCAGCAGCTTAACCTCCGACTCACAGGGCCTCTTT.

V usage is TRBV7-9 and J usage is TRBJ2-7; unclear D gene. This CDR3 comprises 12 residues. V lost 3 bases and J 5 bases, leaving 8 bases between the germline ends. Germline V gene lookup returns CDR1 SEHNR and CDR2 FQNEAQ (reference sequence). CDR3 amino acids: CASSFGGHEQYF. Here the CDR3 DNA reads TGTGCCAGCAGCTTTGGTGGCCACGAGCAGTACTTC. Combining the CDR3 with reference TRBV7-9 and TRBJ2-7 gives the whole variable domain DTGVSQNPRHKITKRGQNVTFRCDPISEHNRLYWYRQTLGQGPEFLTYFQNEAQLEKSRLLSDRFSAERPKGSFSTLEIQRTEQGDSAMYLCASSFGGHEQYFGPGTRLTVT.

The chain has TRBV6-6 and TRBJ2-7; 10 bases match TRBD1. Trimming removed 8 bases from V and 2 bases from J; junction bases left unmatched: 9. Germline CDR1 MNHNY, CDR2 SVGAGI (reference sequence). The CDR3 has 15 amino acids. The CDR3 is CASATGGTGAYEQYF. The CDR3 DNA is TGTGCCAGCGCGACCGGTGGGACAGGGGCCTACGAGCAGTACTTC.

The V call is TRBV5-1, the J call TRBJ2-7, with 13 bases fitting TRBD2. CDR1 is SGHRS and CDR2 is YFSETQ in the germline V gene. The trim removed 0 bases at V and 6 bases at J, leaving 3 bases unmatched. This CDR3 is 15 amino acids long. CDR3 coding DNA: TGCGCCAGCAGCTTGGAACTAGCGGGAGGGCGCGAGCAGTACTTC. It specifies CASSLELAGGREQYF.

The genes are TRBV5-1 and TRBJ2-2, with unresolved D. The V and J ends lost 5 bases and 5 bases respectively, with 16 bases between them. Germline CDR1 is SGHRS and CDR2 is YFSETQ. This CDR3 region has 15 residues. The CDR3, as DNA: TGCGCCAGCAGTTTGACCCAAACTAAGACCGGGGAGCTGTTTTTT. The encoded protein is CASSLTQTKTGELFF. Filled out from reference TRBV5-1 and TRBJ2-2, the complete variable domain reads KAGVTQTPRYLIKTRGQQVTLSCSPISGHRSVSWYQQTPGQGLQFLFEYFSETQRNKGNFPGRFSGRQFSNSRSEMNVSTLELGDSALYLCASSLTQTKTGELFFGEGSRLTVL.

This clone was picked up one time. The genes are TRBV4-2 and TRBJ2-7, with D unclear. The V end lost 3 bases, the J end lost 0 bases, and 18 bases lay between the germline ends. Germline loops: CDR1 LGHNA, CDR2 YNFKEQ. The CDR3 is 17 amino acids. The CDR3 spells CASSQGETWVSSYEQYF. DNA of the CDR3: TGTGCCAGCAGCCAGGGCGAAACATGGGTGAGCTCCTACGAGCAGTACTTC.

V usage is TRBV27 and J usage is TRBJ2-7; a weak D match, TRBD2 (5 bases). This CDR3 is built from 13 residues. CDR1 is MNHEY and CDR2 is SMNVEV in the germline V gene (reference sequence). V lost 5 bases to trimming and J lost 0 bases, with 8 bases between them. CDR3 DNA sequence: TGTGCCAGCAGTCGTCGGGGCTCCTACGAGCAGTACTTC. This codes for CASSRRGSYEQYF.

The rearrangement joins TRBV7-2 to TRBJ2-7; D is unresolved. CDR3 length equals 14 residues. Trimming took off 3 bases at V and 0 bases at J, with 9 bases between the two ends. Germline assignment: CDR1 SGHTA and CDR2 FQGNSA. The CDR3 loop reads CASSLASSSYEQYF. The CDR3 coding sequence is TGTGCCAGCAGCTTGGCGTCGAGCTCCTACGAGCAGTACTTC.

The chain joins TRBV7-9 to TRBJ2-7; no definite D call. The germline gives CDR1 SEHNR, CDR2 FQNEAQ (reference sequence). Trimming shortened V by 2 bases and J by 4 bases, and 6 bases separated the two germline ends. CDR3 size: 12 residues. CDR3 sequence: CASSLNPYEQYF. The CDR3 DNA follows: TGTGCCAGCAGCTTAAACCCTTACGAGCAGTACTTC.

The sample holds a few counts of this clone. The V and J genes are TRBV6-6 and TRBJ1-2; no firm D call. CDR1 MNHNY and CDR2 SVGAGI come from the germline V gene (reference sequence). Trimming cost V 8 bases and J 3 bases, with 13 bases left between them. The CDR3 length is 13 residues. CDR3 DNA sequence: TGTGCCAGCGATGAGGGTTTGTACTATGGCTACACCTTC. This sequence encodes CASDEGLYYGYTF.

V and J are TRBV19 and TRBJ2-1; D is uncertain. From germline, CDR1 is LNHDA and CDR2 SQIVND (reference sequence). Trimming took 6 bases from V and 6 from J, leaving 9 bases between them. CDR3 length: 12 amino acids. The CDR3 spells CASRVGINEQFF. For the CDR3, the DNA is TGTGCCAGTAGGGTGGGGATCAATGAGCAGTTCTTC.

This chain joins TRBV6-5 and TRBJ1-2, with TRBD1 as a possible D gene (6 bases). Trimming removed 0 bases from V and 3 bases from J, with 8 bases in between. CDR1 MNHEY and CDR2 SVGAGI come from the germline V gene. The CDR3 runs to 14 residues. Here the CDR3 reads CASSYSRGYYGYTF. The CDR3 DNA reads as TGTGCCAGCAGTTACTCGAGGGGGTACTATGGCTACACCTTC.

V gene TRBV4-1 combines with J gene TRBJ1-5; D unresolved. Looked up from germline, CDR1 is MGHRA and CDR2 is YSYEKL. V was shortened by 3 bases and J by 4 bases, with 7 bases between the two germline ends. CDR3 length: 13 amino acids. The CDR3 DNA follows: TGCGCCAGCAGCCAGGCGAGTAATCAGCCCCAGCATTTT. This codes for CASSQASNQPQHF.

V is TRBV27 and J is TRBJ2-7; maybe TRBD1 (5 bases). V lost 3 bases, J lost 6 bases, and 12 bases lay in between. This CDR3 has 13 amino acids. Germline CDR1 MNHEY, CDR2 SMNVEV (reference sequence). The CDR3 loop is CASSLTVLSEQYF. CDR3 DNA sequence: TGTGCCAGCAGTTTGACAGTTCTAAGCGAGCAGTACTTC.

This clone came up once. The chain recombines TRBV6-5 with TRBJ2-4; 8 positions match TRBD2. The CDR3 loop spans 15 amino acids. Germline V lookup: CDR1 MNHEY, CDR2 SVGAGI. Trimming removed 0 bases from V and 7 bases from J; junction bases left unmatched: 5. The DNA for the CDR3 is TGTGCCAGCAGTTACTCCCGCGGGGGGTTCAACATTCAGTACTTC. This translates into CASSYSRGGFNIQYF.

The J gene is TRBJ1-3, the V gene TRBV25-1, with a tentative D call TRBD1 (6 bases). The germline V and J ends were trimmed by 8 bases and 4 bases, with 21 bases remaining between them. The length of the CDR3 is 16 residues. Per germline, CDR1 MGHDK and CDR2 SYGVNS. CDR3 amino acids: CASSPRGATGGNTIYF. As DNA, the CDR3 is TGTGCCAGCTCTCCGAGGGGGGCAACGGGGGGAAACACCATATATTTT. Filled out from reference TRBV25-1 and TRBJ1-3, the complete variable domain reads EADIYQTPRYLVIGTGKKITLECSQTMGHDKMYWYQQDPGMELHLIHYSYGVNSTEKGDLSSESTVSRIRTEHFPLTLESARPSHTSQYLCASSPRGATGGNTIYFGEGSWLTVV.

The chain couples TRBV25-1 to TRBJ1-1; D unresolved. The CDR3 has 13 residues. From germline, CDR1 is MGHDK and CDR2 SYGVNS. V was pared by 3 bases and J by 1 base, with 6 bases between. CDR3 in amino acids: CASSDRWNTEAFF. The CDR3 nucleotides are TGTGCCAGCAGTGACAGGTGGAACACTGAAGCTTTCTTT.

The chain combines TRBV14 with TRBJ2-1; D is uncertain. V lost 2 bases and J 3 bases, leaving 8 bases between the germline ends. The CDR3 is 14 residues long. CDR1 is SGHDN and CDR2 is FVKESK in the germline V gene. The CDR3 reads CASSQLGYYNEQFF. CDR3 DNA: TGTGCCAGCAGCCAACTAGGATACTACAATGAGCAGTTCTTC.

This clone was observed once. CDR3 region: CASSIGPSANYGYTF. CDR3 DNA sequence: TGCGCCAGCAGCATAGGGCCCAGCGCTAACTATGGCTACACCTTC. This rearrangement joins TRBV5-1 to TRBJ1-2; D call uncertain. The CDR3 loop spans 15 amino acids. Trimming pared 4 bases from V and 0 bases from J, leaving 13 bases between. Germline CDR1 reads SGHRS; CDR2 reads YFSETQ.

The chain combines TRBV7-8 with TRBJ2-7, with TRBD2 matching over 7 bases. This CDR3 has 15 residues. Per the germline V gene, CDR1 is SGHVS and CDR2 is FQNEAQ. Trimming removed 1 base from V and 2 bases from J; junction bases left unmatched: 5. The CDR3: CASSLGGLAAYEQYF. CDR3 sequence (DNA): TGTGCCAGCAGCTTAGGGGGCCTAGCGGCCTACGAGCAGTACTTC.